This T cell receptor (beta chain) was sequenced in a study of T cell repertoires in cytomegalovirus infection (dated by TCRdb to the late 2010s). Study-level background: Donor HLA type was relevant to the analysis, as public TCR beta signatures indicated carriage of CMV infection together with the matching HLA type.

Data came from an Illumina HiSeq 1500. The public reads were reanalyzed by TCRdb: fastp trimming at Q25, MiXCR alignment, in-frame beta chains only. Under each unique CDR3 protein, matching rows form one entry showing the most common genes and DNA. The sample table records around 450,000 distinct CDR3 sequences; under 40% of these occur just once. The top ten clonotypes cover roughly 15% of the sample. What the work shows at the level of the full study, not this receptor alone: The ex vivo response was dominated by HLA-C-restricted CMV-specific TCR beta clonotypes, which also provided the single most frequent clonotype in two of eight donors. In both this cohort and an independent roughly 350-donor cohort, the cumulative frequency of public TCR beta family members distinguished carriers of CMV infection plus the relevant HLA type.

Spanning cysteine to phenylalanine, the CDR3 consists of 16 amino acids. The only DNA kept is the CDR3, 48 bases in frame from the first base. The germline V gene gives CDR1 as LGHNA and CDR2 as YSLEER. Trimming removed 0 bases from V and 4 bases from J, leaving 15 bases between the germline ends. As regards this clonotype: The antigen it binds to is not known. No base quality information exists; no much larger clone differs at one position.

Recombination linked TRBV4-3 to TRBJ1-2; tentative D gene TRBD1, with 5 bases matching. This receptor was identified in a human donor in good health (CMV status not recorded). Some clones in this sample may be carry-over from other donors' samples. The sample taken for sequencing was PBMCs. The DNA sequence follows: TGCGCCAGCAGCCAAGAAGTGAGGGGTGATAGCTATGGCTACACCTTC. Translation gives CASSQEVRGDSYGYTF.